A selection of T cell receptor beta chains follows, all from one sample in a study of cytomegalovirus exposure and HLA in healthy donors. Generated by immunoSEQ multiplex PCR, the TCRdb table keeps only in-frame clones and is missing some. The repertoire holds around 210,000 clones, with around 85% as singletons. Sequenced input: PBMCs. These receptors were taken from a man aged 50-59 years in good health and CMV-seronegative. The conserved cysteine and the conserved F or W are not part of the CDR3 here. Fields, in order: CDR3 protein, clone size, CDR3 length, J gene, V gene. A row's size may be missing; if present it is once, few, many or a size class.

CDR3: ASSGLRSGRAGETQY
size: .
length: 15
J: TRBJ2-5
V: TRBV5-6

CDR3: SDQGSGNEQF
size: .
length: 10
J: TRBJ2-1
V: TRBV29-1

CDR3: ASRSVGQGALQPQH
size: once
length: 14
J: TRBJ1-5
V: TRBV19

CDR3: ASSVDAGGNQPQH
size: .
length: 13
J: TRBJ1-5
V: TRBV9

CDR3: ASSLGPQSNYGYT
size: few
length: 13
J: TRBJ1-2
V: TRBV7-2

CDR3: ASSSGGTGRNEKLF
size: .
length: 14
J: TRBJ1-4
V: TRBV28

CDR3: ASSLRQGTSYNEQF
size: .
length: 14
J: TRBJ2-1
V: TRBV7-3

CDR3: SGRDSDQGEQY
size: .
length: 11
J: TRBJ2-7
V: TRBV29-1

CDR3: ASSDFGSYNSPLH
size: .
length: 13
J: TRBJ1-6
V: TRBV28

CDR3: ASSWRHQETQY
size: once
length: 11
J: TRBJ2-5
V: TRBV28

CDR3: ASSDLENTEAF
size: few
length: 11
J: TRBJ1-1
V: TRBV2

CDR3: ASSGQGGGEKLF
size: .
length: 12
J: TRBJ1-4
V: TRBV9

CDR3: ASSLVAGAENEQF
size: .
length: 13
J: TRBJ2-1
V: TRBV7-9

CDR3: ASSQRGQGYNSGNEQF
size: .
length: 16
J: TRBJ2-1
V: TRBV6-4

CDR3: ASSLSPGRGEQY
size: .
length: 12
J: TRBJ2-7
V: TRBV7-3

CDR3: ASSHGTSGRGAYEQY
size: .
length: 15
J: TRBJ2-7
V: TRBV27

CDR3: ASSFMAAPRGELF
size: .
length: 13
J: TRBJ2-2
V: TRBV27

CDR3: ASSLVVNTGELF
size: .
length: 12
J: TRBJ2-2
V: TRBV11-2

CDR3: ASSSGTASYEQY
size: .
length: 12
J: TRBJ2-7
V: TRBV5-1

CDR3: SAHRGETQY
size: .
length: 9
J: TRBJ2-5
V: TRBV20-1

CDR3: ASIRRTQGANTQY
size: .
length: 13
J: TRBJ2-3
V: TRBV7-9

CDR3: ASSLNRAGNEKLF
size: few
length: 13
J: TRBJ1-4
V: TRBV7-3

CDR3: ASSLGLAGGFTDTQY
size: .
length: 15
J: TRBJ2-3
V: TRBV5-1

CDR3: ASSALLAGVGFYEQY
size: few
length: 15
J: TRBJ2-7
V: TRBV28

CDR3: ASTSGPSTDTQY
size: .
length: 12
J: TRBJ2-3
V: TRBV4-2

CDR3: ATRGSQSSYNEQF
size: .
length: 13
J: TRBJ2-1
V: TRBV19

CDR3: ASSLPRDAGDTGELF
size: .
length: 15
J: TRBJ2-2
V: TRBV2

CDR3: ASSLLGGPYGYT
size: .
length: 12
J: TRBJ1-2
V: TRBV7-3

CDR3: ASSLGGGNEKLF
size: .
length: 12
J: TRBJ1-4
V: TRBV28

CDR3: ATSRPEGGQGLF
size: .
length: 12
J: TRBJ1-4
V: TRBV15

CDR3: ASTRGSYGYT
size: .
length: 10
J: TRBJ1-2
V: TRBV19

CDR3: ASSVASGGQAF
size: .
length: 11
J: TRBJ1-1
V: TRBV9

CDR3: ASSQTTVISGEQY
size: .
length: 13
J: TRBJ2-7
V: TRBV6-5

CDR3: AIGREREEKLF
size: .
length: 11
J: TRBJ1-4
V: TRBV10-3

CDR3: ASRAGGAGNTEAF
size: .
length: 13
J: TRBJ1-1
V: TRBV25-1

CDR3: ASRSSGRSHEQY
size: .
length: 12
J: TRBJ2-7
V: TRBV2

CDR3: ASSFGDREFQPQH
size: .
length: 13
J: TRBJ1-5
V: TRBV28

CDR3: ASSAPSGNRHEQY
size: once
length: 13
J: TRBJ2-7
V: TRBV6-4

CDR3: ASSDFYGYT
size: .
length: 9
J: TRBJ1-2
V: TRBV6-1

CDR3: ASSEYPRGPETQY
size: .
length: 13
J: TRBJ2-5
V: TRBV6-4

CDR3: AGQGTRGTDISYEQY
size: .
length: 15
J: TRBJ2-7
V: TRBV28

CDR3: ASRATGAKRLF
size: .
length: 11
J: TRBJ1-4
V: TRBV6-5

CDR3: ASSQVFGGGQPQH
size: .
length: 13
J: TRBJ1-5
V: TRBV4-1

CDR3: ASSLRGDEQF
size: .
length: 10
J: TRBJ2-1
V: TRBV5-4

CDR3: ASSHQRYEQY
size: .
length: 10
J: TRBJ2-7
V: TRBV23-1

CDR3: ASSYSGALQETQY
size: .
length: 13
J: TRBJ2-5
V: TRBV6-5

CDR3: ASSEGGRATDTQY
size: .
length: 13
J: TRBJ2-3
V: TRBV25-1